This is a list of T cell receptor beta chains from one sample in a study of shared clonotypes between healthy human individuals. The repertoire was sequenced with immunoSEQ multiplex PCR; TCRdb's copy has only in-frame clones and lacks some. The top ten hold roughly 0.65% of the sample, which has 900,000 to 1,200,000 clones, 78% seen once. Sample: memory CD4+ T cells from PBMCs. These receptors were obtained from a young man in good health. Some clones in this sample may be carry-over from other donors' samples. Both conserved end residues are part of each CDR3. D genes are given only for firm matches. Where a row states a size, it is once, few, many or the class of an expanded clone; other rows omit it.

CDR3aa,CDR3nt,v_gene,j_gene,d_gene,abundance
CASSHPQAEQYF,TGTGCCAGCAGCCACCCCCAAGCGGAGCAGTACTTC,TRBV4-2,TRBJ2-7,-,-
CASSEDRFGEQYF,TGCGCCAGCAGCGAAGACAGGTTTGGCGAGCAGTACTTC,TRBV5-1,TRBJ2-7,-,-
CAISPFGGGTDTQYF,TGTGCCATCAGTCCTTTTGGGGGAGGGACAGATACGCAGTATTTT,TRBV10-3,TRBJ2-3,TRBD2,-
CASSTRQGSANEKLFF,TGTGCCAGCAGTACCCGACAGGGTTCGGCTAATGAAAAACTGTTTTTT,TRBV28,TRBJ1-4,TRBD1,-
CASRSKDRGPYEQYF,TGTGCCAGTAGGTCTAAGGACAGGGGCCCTTACGAGCAGTACTTC,TRBV19,TRBJ2-7,TRBD1,-
CASSLLGYGTDTQYF,TGTGCCAGCAGCTTACTGGGATACGGCACAGATACGCAGTATTTT,TRBV7-8,TRBJ2-3,-,-
CASSESRQTYEQYF,TGTGCCAGCAGTGAATCCCGACAGACCTACGAGCAGTACTTC,TRBV25-1,TRBJ2-7,-,-
CASSTGGRGYTF,TGTGCCAGCTCTACAGGGGGACGGGGCTACACCTTC,TRBV6-5,TRBJ1-2,TRBD1,few
CASSIALFDYEQYF,TGTGCCAGTAGTATTGCCCTTTTCGACTACGAGCAGTACTTC,TRBV19,TRBJ2-7,-,many
CSAIPRDIQYF,TGCAGTGCTATCCCTAGGGACATTCAGTACTTC,TRBV20-1,TRBJ2-4,-,-
CASSRGKKETQYF,TGTGCCAGCAGTAGGGGGAAAAAGGAGACCCAGTACTTC,TRBV7-2,TRBJ2-5,-,-
CASSPLETQYF,TGTGCCAGCAGCCCATTAGAGACCCAGTACTTC,TRBV7-3,TRBJ2-5,-,few
CASSLSSLAKNIQYF,TGTGCCAGCAGTTTATCCAGTCTTGCCAAAAACATTCAGTACTTC,TRBV28,TRBJ2-4,-,-
CASSKRDARYEQYF,TGTGCCAGCAGCAAGCGGGACGCTCGCTACGAGCAGTACTTC,TRBV6-5,TRBJ2-7,TRBD2,once
CASSPSGAPGGPQHF,TGCGCCAGCAGCCCCTCTGGGGCGCCTGGGGGGCCCCAGCATTTT,TRBV4-1,TRBJ1-5,-,-
CASSPLRYEQYF,TGTGCCAGCAGCCCCCTGCGATACGAGCAGTACTTC,TRBV5-6,TRBJ2-7,-,-
CASTGKTSYEQYF,TGTGCCAGCACGGGCAAGACCTCCTACGAGCAGTACTTC,TRBV6-5,TRBJ2-7,-,-
CASSLLGRYYGYTF,TGTGCCAGCAGTTTGTTAGGCCGCTACTATGGCTACACCTTC,TRBV28,TRBJ1-2,-,-
CASSYNTGELFF,TGTGCCAGCAGCTATAACACCGGGGAGCTGTTTTTT,TRBV27,TRBJ2-2,-,few
CASSLAGGDGTFYF,TGTGCCAGCAGCTTAGCGGGGGGGGACGGCACCTTCTACTTC,TRBV7-9,TRBJ2-7,TRBD2,few
CASSLRRQTNTEAFF,TGTGCCAGCAGCTTACGACGACAAACGAACACTGAAGCTTTCTTT,TRBV11-2,TRBJ1-1,-,-
CASSLTAPTNTEAFF,TGTGCCAGCAGCTTAACAGCGCCAACGAACACTGAAGCTTTCTTT,TRBV11-2,TRBJ1-1,-,-
CASSGTPGQGSGANVLTF,TGTGCCAGCAGTGGGACACCGGGACAGGGATCTGGGGCCAACGTCCTGACTTTC,TRBV25-1,TRBJ2-6,TRBD1,once
CASSPDRFTDTQYF,TGTGCCAGCAGCCCCGACAGGTTTACAGATACGCAGTATTTT,TRBV7-3,TRBJ2-3,-,-
CASSFGGTSYNEQFF,TGCGCCAGCAGCTTCGGCGGGACTTCCTACAATGAGCAGTTCTTC,TRBV5-1,TRBJ2-1,-,-
CASSSGASRSFHNEQFF,TGTGCCAGCAGCTCGGGGGCTAGCCGATCGTTCCACAATGAGCAGTTCTTC,TRBV5-4,TRBJ2-1,-,-
CSVALIQGAVIHGYTF,TGCAGCGTTGCCCTAATACAAGGTGCGGTAATTCATGGCTACACCTTC,TRBV29-1,TRBJ1-2,-,once
CASSPPGQGYGYTF,TGTGCCAGCTCACCACCGGGCCAGGGCTATGGCTACACCTTC,TRBV18,TRBJ1-2,-,-
CASSLNREAEAFF,TGTGCCAGCAGCTTAAACCGGGAGGCTGAAGCTTTCTTT,TRBV11-3,TRBJ1-1,-,-
CATSRGGLFHTF,TGTGCCACCAGCAGAGGGGGACTATTCCACACCTTC,TRBV15,TRBJ1-2,-,few
CASSGAGGYNEQFF,TGTGCCAGCAGCGGAGCGGGTGGCTACAATGAGCAGTTCTTC,TRBV9,TRBJ2-1,-,many
CASSSGPVDYGYTF,TGTGCCAGCAGCTCCGGGCCCGTGGACTATGGCTACACCTTC,TRBV5-4,TRBJ1-2,-,-
CASRGGQANTEAFF,TGTGCCAGCAGGGGCGGACAGGCGAACACTGAAGCTTTCTTT,TRBV2,TRBJ1-1,TRBD1,-
CASSRSRGLRQPQHF,TGTGCCAGCAGCAGAAGCAGGGGGCTACGACAGCCCCAGCATTTT,TRBV21-1,TRBJ1-5,-,few
CASSPTRELRYEQYF,TGTGCCAGCAGCCCTACGCGGGAATTAAGATACGAGCAGTACTTC,TRBV6-5,TRBJ2-7,-,many
CASSLGQGRGYTF,TGTGCCAGCAGCTTAGGCCAGGGAAGGGGCTACACCTTC,TRBV7-3,TRBJ1-2,-,few
CASSPYGSSGYEQFF,TGTGCCAGCAGCCCCTATGGAAGTTCGGGCTATGAGCAGTTCTTC,TRBV11-1,TRBJ2-1,-,many
CASSVTGGDTEAFF,TGTGCCAGCAGCGTTACAGGGGGTGACACTGAAGCTTTCTTT,TRBV2,TRBJ1-1,TRBD1,-
CSVLGRGQNYGYTF,TGCAGCGTTCTTGGTAGGGGGCAAAACTATGGCTACACCTTC,TRBV29-1,TRBJ1-2,TRBD1,-
CASSEALRAEAFF,TGTGCCAGCAGTGAAGCGCTTAGAGCTGAAGCTTTCTTT,TRBV2,TRBJ1-1,-,-
CASRTNRGLYEQYF,TGTGCCAGCAGGACTAACAGGGGGCTCTACGAGCAGTACTTC,TRBV6-1,TRBJ2-7,TRBD1,-
CASKFEVGELFF,TGTGCCAGCAAGTTCGAGGTCGGGGAGCTGTTTTTT,TRBV2,TRBJ2-2,-,-
CASSTNRDSGGYTF,TGTGCCAGCAGCACAAACAGGGACTCGGGTGGCTACACCTTC,TRBV7-9,TRBJ1-2,-,-
CASSGETSGNTIYF,TGTGCCAGCAGTGGTGAGACATCTGGAAACACCATATATTTT,TRBV2,TRBJ1-3,-,-
CASRGQAADTQYF,TGTGCCAGCAGGGGACAGGCTGCAGATACGCAGTATTTT,TRBV25-1,TRBJ2-3,TRBD1,once
CASSGTSVRPYEQYF,TGTGCCAGCAGTGGAACTAGCGTGCGCCCTTACGAGCAGTACTTC,TRBV2,TRBJ2-7,TRBD2,few
CSASAWEQFF,TGCAGTGCTAGTGCCTGGGAGCAGTTCTTC,TRBV20-1,TRBJ2-1,-,-
CASSLSGYPEAFF,TGTGCCAGCAGTTTATCAGGGTACCCTGAAGCTTTCTTT,TRBV28,TRBJ1-1,-,-
CASTPDSFSYEQYF,TGTGCCAGCACCCCGGACAGTTTTTCCTACGAGCAGTACTTC,TRBV7-8,TRBJ2-7,-,many
CASSGDRPSTDTQYF,TGTGCCAGCAGTGGGGACAGGCCAAGCACAGATACGCAGTATTTT,TRBV2,TRBJ2-3,TRBD1,-
CAWQDGLRRTNEKLFF,TGTGCCTGGCAGGACGGACTGAGAAGAACTAATGAAAAACTGTTTTTT,TRBV30,TRBJ1-4,-,-
CASRSLPNQPQHF,TGTGCCAGCAGGTCCCTTCCCAATCAGCCCCAGCATTTT,TRBV27,TRBJ1-5,-,few
CASSYRDRNQPQHF,TGTGCCAGCAGCTACCGGGACAGAAATCAGCCCCAGCATTTT,TRBV5-6,TRBJ1-5,TRBD1,-
CAWSWGSNQPQHF,TGTGCCTGGAGTTGGGGGAGCAATCAGCCCCAGCATTTT,TRBV30,TRBJ1-5,-,once
CASSMVTGVGPNEKLFF,TGTGCCAGTAGTATGGTGACAGGGGTTGGGCCTAATGAAAAACTGTTTTTT,TRBV19,TRBJ1-4,TRBD1,-